The sequence of this TCR beta chain was determined in a study of T cell repertoires in cytomegalovirus infection. Study in general: Researchers turned to recently identified HLA-C-restricted CMV epitopes as well as well-studied HLA-B-restricted ones. CMV infection together with matching HLA type was indicated by public TCR beta signatures. Findings of the study overall: Public TCR beta family frequency separated CMV-and-HLA carriers, including in an independent cohort. There were HLA-C-restricted CMV-specific TCR beta clonotypes dominating the ex vivo response.

TCRdb passed the reads through MiXCR, listing each CDR3 protein once. The sample has approximately 730,000 distinct CDR3 sequences, roughly 29% seen once; the top ten hold around 13%. This clonotype was found once. What it binds is unknown. The germline gives CDR1 SGHVT, CDR2 SQSDAQ. V was trimmed by 3 bases and J by 5 bases, leaving 6 bases between them. CDR3 length equals 12 residues. The rearrangement links TRBV7-4 to TRBJ2-3; D is perhaps TRBD1 (5 bases). The receptor was isolated from a human donor in good health (CMV status not recorded). Some clones in this sample may be carry-over from other donors' samples. Sequencing used cultured CD8+ T cells from PBMCs, obtained from culture after CMV antigen stimulation. The CDR3 bases are TGTGCCAGCAGCTTGGACAAAGATACGCAGTATTTT. Its protein product is CASSLDKDTQYF. Filled out from reference TRBV7-4 and TRBJ2-3, the complete variable domain reads GAGVSQSPRYKVAKRGRDVALRCDSISGHVTLYWYRQTLGQGSEVLTYSQSDAQRDKSGRPSGRFSAERPERSVSTLKIQRTEQGDSAVYLCASSLDKDTQYFGPGTRLTVL.